These 13 T cell receptor beta chains originate from one sample sequenced in a study of cytomegalovirus exposure and HLA in healthy donors. The PCR ran on 60 Vbeta and 13 Jbeta primers. Libraries were prepared by immunoSEQ multiplex PCR; TCRdb keeps only in-frame clonotypes and omits some of them. The sample lists tens of thousands of clones, 70% to 90% seen once, with around 2.9% in the top ten. The sequenced sample consisted of PBMCs. Receptors originate from a woman aged 25 to 45 in good health and CMV-seronegative.

The chain links TRBV2 to TRBJ1-6, with TRBD1 as a possible D gene (5 bases). The CDR3 loop spans 16 amino acids. V lost 6 bases to trimming and J lost 0 bases, with 12 bases between them. CDR1 SNHLY and CDR2 FYNNEI come from the germline V gene. As DNA, the CDR3 is TGTGCCAGCAGCGGACACGGGAGCTCCTATAATTCACCCCTCCACTTT. Encoded protein: CASSGHGSSYNSPLHF.

Written as DNA, the CDR3 is TGCGCCAGCATCCCGAACCCCCAGGGGAGCACAGATACGCAGTATTTT. Its protein is CASIPNPQGSTDTQYF. The chain links TRBV5-1 to TRBJ2-3; a weak D match, TRBD1 (6 bases). The CDR3 is 16 amino acids. Trimming took 6 bases from V and 0 from J, leaving 17 bases between them. Germline CDR1 reads SGHRS; CDR2 reads YFSETQ.

The V call is TRBV29-1, the J call TRBJ2-7; 7 bases match TRBD1. This CDR3 has 13 residues. The V and J ends lost 3 bases and 0 bases, in that order; junction bases with no gene match: 2. Germline CDR1 is SQVTM and CDR2 is ANQGSEA. In nucleotides, the CDR3 is TGCAGCGTTGAGGGGACAGCCTCCTACGAGCAGTACTTC. Encoded protein: CSVEGTASYEQYF.

The chain recombines TRBV4-3 with TRBJ1-2, with TRBD1 matching 11 bases. J gave up 0 bases and V 4 bases, and 4 bases lay outside the gene matches. The V gene's germline CDR1 is LGHNA and CDR2 YSLEER. The CDR3 spans 16 residues. The CDR3 sequence is CASSRSDRGPNYGYTF. CDR3 nucleotide sequence: TGCGCCAGCAGCCGTTCGGACAGGGGGCCTAACTATGGCTACACCTTC.

This clone has just a few counts. V is TRBV5-8 and J is TRBJ2-7; tentative D call: TRBD1 (6 bases). The CDR3 loop spans 15 amino acids. Per germline, CDR1 SGHTS and CDR2 YDEGEE. Trimming removed 5 bases at V and 2 bases at J, with 17 bases between. The CDR3 DNA is TGTGCCAGCAGTTTTCATCGGGGACATACCTACGAGCAGTACTTC. It codes for CASSFHRGHTYEQYF.

The chain uses TRBV28 and TRBJ1-1; 7 positions match TRBD1. CDR3 size: 15 residues. Germline assignment: CDR1 MDHEN and CDR2 SYDVKM. Trimming removed 5 bases from V and 0 bases from J; junction bases left unmatched: 6. In nucleotides, the CDR3 is TGTGCCAGCAGTGTGACAGGGCAGATGAACACTGAAGCTTTCTTT. Amino acid sequence: CASSVTGQMNTEAFF. Variable domain in full (rest from reference TRBV28 and TRBJ1-1): DVKVTQSSRYLVKRTGEKVFLECVQDMDHENMFWYRQDPGLGLRLIYFSYDVKMKEKGDIPEGYSVSREKKERFSLILESASTNQTSMYLCASSVTGQMNTEAFFGQGTRLTVV.

The gene calls are TRBV7-8 and TRBJ1-2; 7 bases map to TRBD1. The junction had 3 bases not matched to a gene; V was cut back by 5 bases and J by 3 bases. CDR1 is SGHVS and CDR2 is FQNEAQ in the germline V gene. The CDR3 is 13 amino acids. The CDR3, as DNA: TGTGCCAGCAGCATCGGGACAGACTATGGCTACACCTTC. Protein product: CASSIGTDYGYTF.

This chain links TRBV28 with TRBJ1-2; possible D gene TRBD1, 5 bases. This CDR3 has 12 amino acids. Germline CDR1 MDHEN, CDR2 SYDVKM. CDR3 DNA sequence: TGTGTGGGGGGTAATAGGAGGAATGGCTACACCTTC. Protein: CVGGNRRNGYTF.

Worth noting for this clone: A junction end diverges from the germline sequence, so it may reflect a read error. The rearrangement joins TRBV7-9 to TRBJ2-3; D gene unclear. This CDR3 region has 15 residues. Germline V lookup: CDR1 SEHNR, CDR2 FQNEAQ (reference sequence). CDR3 sequence (DNA): TGTTCCAGCAGCTTATTTCGAGAAAGCACGGATACGCAGTATTTT. Translation gives CSSSLFRESTDTQYF.

This clone was counted a single time. The chain has TRBV4-3 and TRBJ2-6, with TRBD2 as a possible D gene (6 bases). The CDR3 covers 17 residues. In germline, CDR1 is LGHNA, CDR2 YSLEER. V lost 3 bases and J lost 0, with 12 bases in between. The CDR3 is CASSQAGTSSGANVLTF. In DNA, the CDR3 is TGCGCCAGCAGCCAGGCCGGGACTTCCTCTGGGGCCAACGTCCTGACTTTC.

This clone was found a few times. The V and J genes are TRBV19 and TRBJ2-2; 7 bases map to TRBD1. The CDR3 covers 14 residues. Germline loops: CDR1 LNHDA, CDR2 SQIVND (reference sequence). Trimming took 4 bases from V and 4 from J; bases not matched to a gene: 3. Here the CDR3 reads CASSSTGATGELFF. In DNA, the CDR3 is TGTGCCAGTAGTAGCACAGGGGCCACCGGGGAGCTGTTTTTT.

This clone counts as medium-sized. In nucleotides, the CDR3 is TGTGCCATCAGTGAGGGGACAGACCTGAACACTGAAGCTTTCTTT. Its translation is CAISEGTDLNTEAFF. V and J are TRBV10-3 and TRBJ1-1; 7 nucleotides line up with TRBD1. Germline V gene sequence: CDR1 ENHRY, CDR2 SYGVKD. The CDR3 extends over 15 amino acids. Trimming removed 2 bases from V and 0 bases from J; junction bases left unmatched: 3.

This clone was found once. The chain carries TRBV5-3 and TRBJ1-5, with unresolved D. TRBV5-3 carries the ORF label, with uncertain function. Trimming cost V 4 bases and J 11 bases, with 7 bases left between them. CDR3 length equals 10 residues. The CDR3 DNA reads as TGTGCCAGAAGCCGGGTGTCCCAGCATTTT. Amino acids: CARSRVSQHF.